Below, 5 T cell receptor beta chains from the same sample are listed, as sequenced in a study of blood T cell repertoires in COVID-19. Sequenced by immunoSEQ multiplex PCR; TCRdb stores in-frame clones only, minus some. The repertoire consists of roughly 390,000 clones, with 75% to 90% occurring once and the leading ten covering 3.5% to 4%. The sample comprised peripheral blood. These receptors all stem from a woman aged 18-30 years with acute or convalescent COVID-19.

This clone has a single count. The J gene is TRBJ1-3, the V gene TRBV15; TRBD1 agrees at 7 bases. The ends lost 0 bases at V and 3 bases at J; junction bases unmatched: 5. Germline-derived CDR1 and CDR2 are LNHNV and YYDKDF (reference sequence). The CDR3 runs to 16 residues. Written as DNA, the CDR3 is TGTGCCACCAGCAGAGATGAAGGGGGCGTTGGAAACACCATATATTTT. Translating it yields CATSRDEGGVGNTIYF.

V gene TRBV5-6 combines with J gene TRBJ1-6; 8 bases fit TRBD1. CDR1 SGHDT and CDR2 YYEEEE come from the germline V gene. The junction had 11 bases not matched to a gene; V was cut back by 3 bases and J by 9 bases. The CDR3 loop spans 16 amino acids. This CDR3 reads CASSSIGQGVTSPLHF. CDR3 DNA sequence: TGTGCCAGCAGCTCCATAGGACAGGGCGTTACTTCACCCCTCCACTTT.

The V call is TRBV25-1, the J call TRBJ1-1; 9 nucleotides align to TRBD1. Germline V gene sequence: CDR1 MGHDK, CDR2 SYGVNS. V lost 4 bases, J lost 4 bases, and 4 bases stayed unmatched. The CDR3 totals 14 residues. DNA for the CDR3: TGTGCCAGCAGTGGGACAGGGGTGGCCACTGAAGCTTTCTTT. This sequence encodes CASSGTGVATEAFF.

The CDR3 DNA is TGTGCCAGCAGCCGCGGAGTTTCAAATGAGCAGTTCTTC. It specifies CASSRGVSNEQFF. This sequence joins TRBV5-5 and TRBJ2-1; D is unclear. The CDR3 runs to 13 residues. The germline V gene encodes CDR1 SGHKS and CDR2 YYEKEE (reference sequence). V was pared by 4 bases and J by 7 bases, with 12 bases between. The full variable domain, rest sourced from reference TRBV5-5 and TRBJ2-1, is DAGVTQSPTHLIKTRGQQVTLRCSPISGHKSVSWYQQVLGQGPQFIFQYYEKEERGRGNFPDRFSARQFPNYSSELNVNALLLGDSALYLCASSRGVSNEQFFGPGTRLTVL.

The gene calls are TRBV5-6 and TRBJ1-2; the D is unclear. The V gene's germline CDR1 is SGHDT and CDR2 YYEEEE. The V end lost 0 bases, the J end lost 8 bases, and 11 bases lay between the germline ends. CDR3 size: 13 residues. CDR3 nucleotides: TGTGCCAGCAGCTTGGCACCGGGAAGCGGCTACACCTTC. It encodes CASSLAPGSGYTF.